These T cell receptor beta chains were read from a single sample in a study of CD8+CD57+ T cells in acquired aplastic anemia. TCRdb ran MiXCR on the reads and lists one entry per CDR3 protein. The sample contains 400,000 to 450,000 distinct CDR3 sequences, around 72% of which appear only once. Sequencing used sorted CD4+, CD8+, or CD8+CD57+ T cells (not recorded which) from PBMCs. These receptors originate from a human donor in good health, serving as a control. Both conserved end residues are part of each CDR3. Fields, in order: V gene, clone size, J gene, D gene, CDR3 DNA, CDR3 protein. The D gene is left open where the match is weak. Some rows mark clone size as missing; the rest say once, few, many or name a class of expanded clone.

TRBV7-6	.	TRBJ2-6	.	TGTGCCAGCAGCTTAGGCAGCCTTGCATCCTACGAGCAGCTGACTTTC	CASSLGSLASYEQLTF
TRBV4-3	.	TRBJ1-1	.	TGCGCCAGCAGCCAAGACAGAAAGAACACTGAAGCTTTCTTT	CASSQDRKNTEAFF
TRBV4-3	.	TRBJ2-5	TRBD1	TGCGCCAGGAGCGCCGGGGACAGCTTCCAGACCCAGTACTTC	CARSAGDSFQTQYF
TRBV11-2	.	TRBJ2-1	.	TGTGCCAGCAGCCCCGGCCCGTGGTTGGCCAACAATGAGCAGTTCTTC	CASSPGPWLANNEQFF
TRBV15	.	TRBJ1-1	.	TGTGCCAGCAGCAAAAGTTCCGAGGGGAGAGGAGCTTTCTTT	CASSKSSEGRGAFF
TRBV27	many	TRBJ2-7	.	TGTGCCAGCAAATCGGGCGTTTGGGGGTCTGGTAGCCAGCAGTACTTC	CASKSGVWGSGSQQYF
TRBV7-3	.	TRBJ1-1	.	TGTGCCAGCAGAATAAAGGGACACGGTTCTGAAGCTTTCTTT	CASRIKGHGSEAFF
TRBV19	many	TRBJ1-6	TRBD1	TGTGCCAGTAGTTTTTTGGGACAGGGCGATCCACCCCTCCACTTT	CASSFLGQGDPPLHF
TRBV10-1	.	TRBJ2-7	.	TGCGCCAGCAGCGGCCCAACGCGGGGACACGAGACCCACTTC	CASSGPTRGHETHF
TRBV11-2	many	TRBJ1-6	.	TGTGCCAGCAGCTTAGATCGGGCATTGGATTCACCCCTCCACTTT	CASSLDRALDSPLHF
TRBV11-2	many	TRBJ1-3	.	TGTGCCAGCAGCCCGACAGACTCTGGAAACACCATATATTTT	CASSPTDSGNTIYF
TRBV5-5	.	TRBJ1-3	.	TGTGCCAGCAGCTTGTATCAGGAGGCTGGAAGCACCATATATTTT	CASSLYQEAGSTIYF
TRBV11-2	.	TRBJ2-1	.	TGTGCCAGCAGCTTGGAGTTGCCCGGCAATGAGCAGTTCTTC	CASSLELPGNEQFF
TRBV7-2	.	TRBJ1-3	.	TGCGCCAGCAGCCTCACTCGGGAGACCCAGACCTTAGGGTTT	CASSLTRETQTLGF
TRBV5-1	.	TRBJ1-2	TRBD1	TGCGCCAGCAGCTCCGGACAGGGTTGGGGCTACACCTTC	CASSSGQGWGYTF
TRBV7-9	.	TRBJ1-6	.	TGTGCCAGCAGTGGAACAGGTGGGGGTAATTCACCCCTCCACTTT	CASSGTGGGNSPLHF
TRBV7-2	.	TRBJ1-6	.	TGTGCCAGCAGCGCGATCGCGGGAAACAATGGCTACACCCACTTT	CASSAIAGNNGYTHF
TRBV7-8	.	TRBJ2-1	.	TGTGCCAGCAGCTTGAGTGGCACGGATGAGAAGTACTTC	CASSLSGTDEKYF
TRBV24-1	.	TRBJ2-2	.	TGTGCCACCAGTGACGGCGGCACAGGGAGGAACGGGGAGCTGTTTTTT	CATSDGGTGRNGELFF
TRBV7-3	.	TRBJ1-4	.	TGTGCCAGCAGCCTAAGCGGAGGGAAACTGTTTTTT	CASSLSGGKLFF
TRBV7-2	.	TRBJ1-1	TRBD1	TGCGCCAGCAGCCGAGGACAGGACACTGAAGCTTTCTTT	CASSRGQDTEAFF
TRBV2	few	TRBJ2-2	TRBD1	TGTGCCAGCAGGGACAGGGAGAACACCGGGGAGCTGTTTTTT	CASRDRENTGELFF
TRBV5-1	.	TRBJ2-7	.	TGCGCCAGCAGCTTGAGGACCCTCGCGCAGTACTTC	CASSLRTLAQYF
TRBV6-5	few	TRBJ1-4	.	TGTGCCAGCAGGAGCCCCCGGAGCGATGAAAAACTGTTTTTT	CASRSPRSDEKLFF